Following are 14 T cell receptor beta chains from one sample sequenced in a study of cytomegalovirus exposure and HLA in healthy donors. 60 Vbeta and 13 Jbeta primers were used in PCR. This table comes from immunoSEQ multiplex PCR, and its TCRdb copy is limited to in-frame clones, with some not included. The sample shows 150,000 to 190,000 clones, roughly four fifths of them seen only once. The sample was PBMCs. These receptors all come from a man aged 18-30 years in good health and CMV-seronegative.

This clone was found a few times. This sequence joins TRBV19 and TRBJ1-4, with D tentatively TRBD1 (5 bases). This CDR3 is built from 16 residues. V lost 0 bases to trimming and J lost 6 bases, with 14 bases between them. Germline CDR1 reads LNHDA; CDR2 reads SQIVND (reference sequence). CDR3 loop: CASSIEYRSGDEKLFF. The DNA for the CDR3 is TGTGCCAGTAGTATAGAGTATCGCTCGGGGGATGAAAAACTGTTTTTT.

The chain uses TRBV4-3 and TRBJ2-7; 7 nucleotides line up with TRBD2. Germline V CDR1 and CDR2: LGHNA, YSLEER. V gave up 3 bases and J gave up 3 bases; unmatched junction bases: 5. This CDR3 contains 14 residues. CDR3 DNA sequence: TGCGCCAGCAGCCATTGGGAGGGCCACTACGAGCAGTACTTC. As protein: CASSHWEGHYEQYF.

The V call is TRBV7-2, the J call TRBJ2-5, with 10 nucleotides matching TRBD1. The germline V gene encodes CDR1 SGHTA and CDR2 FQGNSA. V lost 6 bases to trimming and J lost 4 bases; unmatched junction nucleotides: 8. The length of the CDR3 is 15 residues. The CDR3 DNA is TGTGCCAGCAGTTGGGGACAGGGGATTAGAGAGACCCAGTACTTC. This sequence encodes CASSWGQGIRETQYF.

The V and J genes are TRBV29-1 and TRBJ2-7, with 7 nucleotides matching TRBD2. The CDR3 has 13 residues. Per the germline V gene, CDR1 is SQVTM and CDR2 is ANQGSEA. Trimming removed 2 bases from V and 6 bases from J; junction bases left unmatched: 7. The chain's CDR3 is CSVEHGQRGEQYF. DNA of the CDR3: TGCAGCGTTGAACACGGGCAGCGGGGCGAGCAGTACTTC.

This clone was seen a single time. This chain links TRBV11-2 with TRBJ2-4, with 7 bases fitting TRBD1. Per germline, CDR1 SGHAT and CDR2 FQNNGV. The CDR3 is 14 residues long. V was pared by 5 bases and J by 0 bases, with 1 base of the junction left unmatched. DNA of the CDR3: TGTGCCAGCAGCCGGACAGGAGCCAAAAACATTCAGTACTTC. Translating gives CASSRTGAKNIQYF.

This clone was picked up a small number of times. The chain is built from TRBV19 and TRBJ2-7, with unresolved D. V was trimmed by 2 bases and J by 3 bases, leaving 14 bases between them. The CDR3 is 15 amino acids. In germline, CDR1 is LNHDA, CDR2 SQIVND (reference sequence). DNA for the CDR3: TGTGCCAGTAGTATAAGCACCCATTCCAACTACGAGCAGTACTTC. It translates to CASSISTHSNYEQYF.

The CDR3 is CASSATGRPGGEQFF. The CDR3 nucleotides read TGTGCCAGCAGCGCGACGGGGCGGCCTGGGGGGGAGCAGTTCTTC. The V call is TRBV9, the J call TRBJ2-1, with a weak D call TRBD2 (6 bases). The germline V gene encodes CDR1 SGDLS and CDR2 YYNGEE. The ends were cut back, 3 bases at V and 10 bases at J, with 20 bases in the middle. CDR3 length equals 15 residues.

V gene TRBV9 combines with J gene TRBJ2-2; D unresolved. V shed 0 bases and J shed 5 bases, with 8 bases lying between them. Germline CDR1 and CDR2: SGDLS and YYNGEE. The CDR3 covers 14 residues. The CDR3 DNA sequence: TGTGCCAGCAGCGTAGGAGGTTTTACCGGGGAGCTGTTTTTT. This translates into CASSVGGFTGELFF.

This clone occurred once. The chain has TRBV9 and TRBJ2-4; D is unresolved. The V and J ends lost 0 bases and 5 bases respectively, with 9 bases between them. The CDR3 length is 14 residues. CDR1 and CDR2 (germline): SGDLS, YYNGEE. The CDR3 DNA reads TGTGCCAGCAGCGTAGACTTCGGTCAAAACATTCAGTACTTC. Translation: CASSVDFGQNIQYF.

CDR3 in amino acids: CATKLAENYGYTF. In DNA, the CDR3 is TGTGCCACCAAGTTGGCGGAGAACTATGGCTACACCTTC. The chain has TRBV28 and TRBJ1-2; D call uncertain. This CDR3 has 13 amino acids. V was shortened by 10 bases and J by 2 bases, with 14 bases between the two germline ends. Germline assignment: CDR1 MDHEN and CDR2 SYDVKM.

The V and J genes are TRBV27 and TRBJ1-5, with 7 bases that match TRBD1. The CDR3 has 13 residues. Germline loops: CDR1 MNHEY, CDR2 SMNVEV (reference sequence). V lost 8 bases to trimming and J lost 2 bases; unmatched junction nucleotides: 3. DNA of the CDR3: TGTGCCAGCGGGACAGACGGCAATCAGCCCCAGCATTTT. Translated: CASGTDGNQPQHF.

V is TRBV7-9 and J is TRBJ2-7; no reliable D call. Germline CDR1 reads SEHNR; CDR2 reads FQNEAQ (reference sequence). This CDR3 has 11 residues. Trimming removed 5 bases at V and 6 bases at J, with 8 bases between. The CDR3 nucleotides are TGTGCCAGCAGCCTGGCCGCCGAGCAGTACTTC. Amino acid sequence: CASSLAAEQYF.

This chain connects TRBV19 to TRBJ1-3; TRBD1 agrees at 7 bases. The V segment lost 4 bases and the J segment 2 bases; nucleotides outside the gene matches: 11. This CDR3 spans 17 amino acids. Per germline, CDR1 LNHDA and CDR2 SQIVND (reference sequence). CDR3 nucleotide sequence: TGTGCCAGTAGTACCGACAGGGCGTCTTTCCCTGGAAACACCATATATTTT. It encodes CASSTDRASFPGNTIYF.

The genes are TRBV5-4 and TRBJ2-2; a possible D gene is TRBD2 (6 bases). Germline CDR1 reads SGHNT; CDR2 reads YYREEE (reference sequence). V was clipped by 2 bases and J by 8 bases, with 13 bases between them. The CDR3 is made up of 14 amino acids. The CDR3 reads CASSFWTGAGELFF. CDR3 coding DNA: TGTGCCAGCAGCTTTTGGACGGGAGCGGGGGAGCTGTTTTTT.